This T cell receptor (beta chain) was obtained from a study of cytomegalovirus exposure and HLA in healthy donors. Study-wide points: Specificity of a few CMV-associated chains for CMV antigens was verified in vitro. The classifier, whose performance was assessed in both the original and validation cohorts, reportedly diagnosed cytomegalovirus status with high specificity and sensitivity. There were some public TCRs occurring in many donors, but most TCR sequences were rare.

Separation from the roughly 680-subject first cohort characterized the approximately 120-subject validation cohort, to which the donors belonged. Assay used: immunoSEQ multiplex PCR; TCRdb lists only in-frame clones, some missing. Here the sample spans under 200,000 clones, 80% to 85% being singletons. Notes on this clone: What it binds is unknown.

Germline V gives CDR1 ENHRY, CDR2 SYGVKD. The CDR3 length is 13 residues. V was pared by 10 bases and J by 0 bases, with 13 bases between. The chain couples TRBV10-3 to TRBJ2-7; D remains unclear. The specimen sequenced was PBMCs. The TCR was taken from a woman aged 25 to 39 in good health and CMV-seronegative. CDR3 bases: TGTGCCACTTCAGCGCCCCCCTCCTACGAGCAGTACTTC. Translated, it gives CATSAPPSYEQYF.